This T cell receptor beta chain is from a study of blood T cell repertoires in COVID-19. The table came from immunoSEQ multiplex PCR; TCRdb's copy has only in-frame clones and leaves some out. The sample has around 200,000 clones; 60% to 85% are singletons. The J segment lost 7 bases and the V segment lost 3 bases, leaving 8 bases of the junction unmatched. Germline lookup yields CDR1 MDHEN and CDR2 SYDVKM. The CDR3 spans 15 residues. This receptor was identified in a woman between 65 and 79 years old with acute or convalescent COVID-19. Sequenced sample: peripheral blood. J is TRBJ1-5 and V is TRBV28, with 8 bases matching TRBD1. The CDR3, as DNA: TGTGCCAGCAGTTTCTCGACAGGGGTCAGGCAGCCCCAGCATTTT. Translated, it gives CASSFSTGVRQPQHF.